These T cell receptor beta chains were read from a single sample in a study of cytomegalovirus exposure and HLA in healthy donors. The assay was immunoSEQ multiplex PCR, and TCRdb's table has in-frame clones only and misses some. This table holds about 160,000 clones, approximately 77% found once. Input material: PBMCs. These receptors all stem from a female donor in good health and CMV-seronegative. CDR3s leave out the opening cysteine and the closing phenylalanine or tryptophan. Each record gives: D gene, V gene, CDR3 protein. A D gene is named only where the DNA matches it firmly.

>TRBD2|TRBV18
ASSPGLGGSYEQY
>.|TRBV7-2
ASSLGGSYGYT
>.|TRBV19
ASSIPASSTGELF
>.|TRBV9
ASSFLESPHEQF
>.|TRBV7-3
ASSPNQGNTEAF
>.|TRBV7-2
ASRPIQGMSTDTQY
>.|TRBV7-2
ASSSPRGLGGYGYT
>TRBD1|TRBV7-2
ASSRDRGTETQY
>.|TRBV11-1
ASSRTVSYEQY
>TRBD1|TRBV7-9
ASSFDRAPQH
>.|TRBV14
ASSQELGGQETQY
>TRBD2|TRBV13
ASSPVLTGGPQDTQY
>TRBD2|TRBV5-4
ASSPIAGAGSEQY
>TRBD2|TRBV6-4
ASIEGGVAGGVTGELF
>TRBD2|TRBV4-2
ASSQDGSGGPLAKNIQY
>.|TRBV27
ASSQGRNQPQH
>.|TRBV7-2
ASSLDGHRDSPLH
>TRBD1|TRBV28
ASSLGQGAPLEAF
>.|TRBV30
AWNLPVQGFNEQY
>TRBD1|TRBV6-1
ASSELGTGVGYT